The TCR beta chain described here comes from a study of T cells in Graves' hyperthyroidism and ophthalmopathy. Study-wide points: In the blood, most expanded thyroid clonotypes above 0.001 appeared as well. It was a median approximately 6 months before onset that the model predicted ophthalmopathy.

Template material for amplifying TCR beta CDR3 regions consisted of RNA transcripts. Initially, a first-round RT-PCR of the TCR CDR3 employed the HTBI primer set. TCRdb fed the multiplex PCR reads into MiXCR, producing one record per CDR3 protein. Of approximately 720,000 distinct CDR3 sequences listed, 18% are singletons. Uncontrolled infection, other autoimmune disease, pregnancy or lactation barred patients from enrollment. The V end lost 6 bases, the J end lost 2 bases, and 13 bases lay between the germline ends. Germline V CDR1 and CDR2: SNHLY, FYNNEI. The CDR3 has 14 amino acids. This clonotype was recorded at least ten times. The antigen is not known.

This receptor was identified in a woman in her forties or fifties with Graves' hyperthyroidism that later progressed to Graves' ophthalmopathy. The genes are TRBV2 and TRBJ1-1; possible D gene TRBD1, 5 bases. Sequencing was performed on blood. The CDR3 coding sequence is TGTGCCAGCAGCATGGGCGACAGCAACACTGAAGCTTTCTTT. It codes for CASSMGDSNTEAFF.